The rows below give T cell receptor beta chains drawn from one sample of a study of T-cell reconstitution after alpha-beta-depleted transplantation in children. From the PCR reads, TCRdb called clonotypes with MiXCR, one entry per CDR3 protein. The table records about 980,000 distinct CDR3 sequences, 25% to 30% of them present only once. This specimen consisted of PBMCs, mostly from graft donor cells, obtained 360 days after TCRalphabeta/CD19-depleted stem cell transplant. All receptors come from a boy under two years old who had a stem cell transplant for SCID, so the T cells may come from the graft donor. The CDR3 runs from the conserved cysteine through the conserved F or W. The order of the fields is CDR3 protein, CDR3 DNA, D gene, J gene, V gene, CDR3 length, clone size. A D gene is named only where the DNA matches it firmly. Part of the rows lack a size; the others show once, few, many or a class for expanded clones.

CDR3aa: CSVLRQGIDTEAFF; CDR3nt: TGCAGCGTCCTCCGACAGGGGATCGACACTGAAGCTTTCTTT; d_gene: TRBD1; j_gene: TRBJ1-1; v_gene: TRBV29-1; len: 14; abundance: -
CDR3aa: CATSDLGEPGELFF; CDR3nt: TGTGCCACCAGTGATTTAGGGGAGCCCGGGGAGCTGTTTTTT; d_gene: -; j_gene: TRBJ2-2; v_gene: TRBV24-1; len: 14; abundance: few
CDR3aa: CASRGGGPYNEQFF; CDR3nt: TGCGCCAGCAGAGGAGGGGGCCCCTACAATGAGCAGTTCTTC; d_gene: -; j_gene: TRBJ2-1; v_gene: TRBV5-1; len: 14; abundance: -
CDR3aa: CASSARTSAYYEQYF; CDR3nt: TGTGCCAGCAGTGCCCGGACTAGCGCCTACTACGAGCAGTACTTC; d_gene: TRBD2; j_gene: TRBJ2-7; v_gene: TRBV12-3/TRBV12-4; len: 15; abundance: -
CDR3aa: CASSSTGASNQPQHF; CDR3nt: TGTGCCAGCAGTAGTACAGGGGCTAGCAATCAGCCCCAGCATTTT; d_gene: TRBD1; j_gene: TRBJ1-5; v_gene: TRBV12-3/TRBV12-4; len: 15; abundance: -
CDR3aa: CASRPSMEPQHF; CDR3nt: TGTGCCAGCAGGCCTAGTATGGAGCCCCAGCATTTT; d_gene: -; j_gene: TRBJ1-5; v_gene: TRBV28; len: 12; abundance: -
CDR3aa: CSADPGVGNTIYF; CDR3nt: TGCAGTGCGGATCCAGGGGTTGGAAACACCATATATTTT; d_gene: -; j_gene: TRBJ1-3; v_gene: TRBV20-1; len: 13; abundance: few
CDR3aa: CSVLGTARNYEKLFF; CDR3nt: TGCAGCGTTCTCGGGACAGCAAGAAATTATGAAAAACTGTTTTTT; d_gene: TRBD1; j_gene: TRBJ1-4; v_gene: TRBV29-1; len: 15; abundance: -
CDR3aa: CASSFYLGSNTEAFF; CDR3nt: TGCGCCAGCAGCTTCTATCTTGGGTCGAACACTGAAGCTTTCTTT; d_gene: -; j_gene: TRBJ1-1; v_gene: TRBV5-1; len: 15; abundance: -
CDR3aa: CASSLMGGPAEAFF; CDR3nt: TGTGCCAGCAGCTTGATGGGGGGGCCCGCTGAAGCTTTCTTT; d_gene: -; j_gene: TRBJ1-1; v_gene: TRBV7-2; len: 14; abundance: -
CDR3aa: CASSTRQNNEQFF; CDR3nt: TGTGCCAGCAGTACACGGCAAAACAATGAGCAGTTCTTC; d_gene: -; j_gene: TRBJ2-1; v_gene: TRBV2; len: 13; abundance: -
CDR3aa: CSGTHSGRAEETQYF; CDR3nt: TGCAGTGGGACCCATAGCGGGAGAGCGGAAGAGACCCAGTACTTC; d_gene: TRBD2; j_gene: TRBJ2-5; v_gene: TRBV20-1; len: 15; abundance: -
CDR3aa: CASRGTGLNTDTQYF; CDR3nt: TGTGCCAGCAGAGGGACGGGCCTCAACACAGATACGCAGTATTTT; d_gene: -; j_gene: TRBJ2-3; v_gene: TRBV6-1; len: 15; abundance: -
CDR3aa: CSVEGQGEYEQYF; CDR3nt: TGCAGCGTTGAGGGGCAGGGGGAGTACGAGCAGTACTTC; d_gene: TRBD1; j_gene: TRBJ2-7; v_gene: TRBV29-1; len: 13; abundance: few
CDR3aa: CASSPPPGAFYEQYF; CDR3nt: TGTGCCAGCAGTCCCCCCCCCGGGGCCTTTTACGAGCAGTACTTC; d_gene: -; j_gene: TRBJ2-7; v_gene: TRBV6-5; len: 15; abundance: -
CDR3aa: CSAEVPPRLAGYNEQFF; CDR3nt: TGCAGTGCTGAAGTCCCCCCCCGACTAGCGGGGTACAATGAGCAGTTCTTC; d_gene: TRBD2; j_gene: TRBJ2-1; v_gene: TRBV20-1; len: 17; abundance: few
CDR3aa: CSVRRPQETQYF; CDR3nt: TGCAGTGTCAGACGGCCCCAAGAGACCCAGTACTTC; d_gene: -; j_gene: TRBJ2-5; v_gene: TRBV20-1; len: 12; abundance: few
CDR3aa: CSEGGGASDTQYF; CDR3nt: TGCAGCGAAGGTGGCGGGGCAAGCGATACGCAGTATTTT; d_gene: -; j_gene: TRBJ2-3; v_gene: TRBV29-1; len: 13; abundance: few
CDR3aa: CASSTGGQGTQYF; CDR3nt: TGTGCCAGCAGTACCGGGGGTCAGGGGACCCAGTACTTC; d_gene: -; j_gene: TRBJ2-5; v_gene: TRBV6-1; len: 13; abundance: -
CDR3aa: CASRPPNGGGYTF; CDR3nt: TGTGCCAGCAGGCCCCCCAACGGCGGGGGCTACACCTTC; d_gene: -; j_gene: TRBJ1-2; v_gene: TRBV3-1; len: 13; abundance: once
CDR3aa: CATSDLLRGTGELFF; CDR3nt: TGTGCCACCAGTGATTTGCTCAGGGGGACCGGGGAGCTGTTTTTT; d_gene: TRBD1; j_gene: TRBJ2-2; v_gene: TRBV24-1; len: 15; abundance: -
CDR3aa: CSARERDRGIYEQYF; CDR3nt: TGCAGTGCTAGAGAGAGGGACAGGGGGATTTACGAGCAGTACTTC; d_gene: TRBD1; j_gene: TRBJ2-7; v_gene: TRBV20-1; len: 15; abundance: -
CDR3aa: CASSRGPPVGETQYF; CDR3nt: TGTGCCAGCTCCCGGGGGCCTCCGGTGGGAGAGACCCAGTACTTC; d_gene: -; j_gene: TRBJ2-5; v_gene: TRBV9; len: 15; abundance: -
CDR3aa: CASSFYPTGYEQYF; CDR3nt: TGTGCCAGCAGCTTTTACCCGACAGGCTACGAGCAGTACTTC; d_gene: -; j_gene: TRBJ2-7; v_gene: TRBV7-6; len: 14; abundance: -
CDR3aa: CASSPWTGAYEQYF; CDR3nt: TGCGCCAGCAGCCCCTGGACAGGAGCCTACGAGCAGTACTTC; d_gene: TRBD1; j_gene: TRBJ2-7; v_gene: TRBV4-1; len: 14; abundance: many
CDR3aa: CASSQDLGTLAWPQHF; CDR3nt: TGCGCCAGCAGCCAAGATTTGGGGACATTAGCGTGGCCCCAGCATTTT; d_gene: -; j_gene: TRBJ1-5; v_gene: TRBV4-1; len: 16; abundance: -
CDR3aa: CASSLGVFYEQYF; CDR3nt: TGCGCCAGCAGCTTGGGGGTGTTCTACGAGCAGTACTTC; d_gene: -; j_gene: TRBJ2-7; v_gene: TRBV5-1; len: 13; abundance: many
CDR3aa: CASSLRRQGSEKLFF; CDR3nt: TGTGCCAGCAGTTTAAGACGACAGGGGAGTGAAAAACTGTTTTTT; d_gene: TRBD1; j_gene: TRBJ1-4; v_gene: TRBV12-3/TRBV12-4; len: 15; abundance: few
CDR3aa: CASSSDLGTEAFF; CDR3nt: TGTGCCAGCAGCTCAGACTTGGGCACTGAAGCTTTCTTT; d_gene: -; j_gene: TRBJ1-1; v_gene: TRBV7-9; len: 13; abundance: -
CDR3aa: CAWDPSGAAEQYF; CDR3nt: TGTGCCTGGGACCCGAGCGGGGCGGCCGAGCAGTACTTC; d_gene: TRBD2; j_gene: TRBJ2-7; v_gene: TRBV30; len: 13; abundance: -
CDR3aa: CASSLGLDAEGYNEQFF; CDR3nt: TGTGCCAGCTCACTGGGCCTGGACGCGGAGGGTTACAATGAGCAGTTCTTC; d_gene: -; j_gene: TRBJ2-1; v_gene: TRBV18; len: 17; abundance: -
CDR3aa: CASSLGGPSGELFF; CDR3nt: TGCGCCAGCAGCTTGGGGGGGCCGAGCGGGGAGCTGTTTTTT; d_gene: -; j_gene: TRBJ2-2; v_gene: TRBV5-1; len: 14; abundance: -
CDR3aa: CASSSRTTPVNTEAFF; CDR3nt: TGTGCCAGCAGCTCAAGGACGACACCAGTGAACACTGAAGCTTTCTTT; d_gene: -; j_gene: TRBJ1-1; v_gene: TRBV9; len: 16; abundance: -
CDR3aa: CSVGRQGRRGYTF; CDR3nt: TGCAGCGTTGGACGGCAGGGTCGTCGTGGCTACACCTTC; d_gene: -; j_gene: TRBJ1-2; v_gene: TRBV29-1; len: 13; abundance: -
CDR3aa: CSARPGPSNTGELFF; CDR3nt: TGCAGTGCTAGGCCCGGACCATCGAACACCGGGGAGCTGTTTTTT; d_gene: -; j_gene: TRBJ2-2; v_gene: TRBV20-1; len: 15; abundance: few
CDR3aa: CASSLQRGAETQYF; CDR3nt: TGTGCCAGCAGTCTGCAGCGGGGTGCAGAGACCCAGTACTTC; d_gene: TRBD2; j_gene: TRBJ2-5; v_gene: TRBV12-3/TRBV12-4; len: 14; abundance: many
CDR3aa: CASRKNSGVYEQYF; CDR3nt: TGTGCCAGCAGGAAGAATAGCGGGGTTTACGAGCAGTACTTC; d_gene: TRBD2; j_gene: TRBJ2-7; v_gene: TRBV7-9; len: 14; abundance: -
CDR3aa: CSASPGSGTEAFF; CDR3nt: TGCAGTGCTAGCCCGGGATCCGGCACTGAAGCTTTCTTT; d_gene: -; j_gene: TRBJ1-1; v_gene: TRBV20-1; len: 13; abundance: -
CDR3aa: CASSRVRTDTQYF; CDR3nt: TGCGCCAGCAGCAGGGTGCGCACAGATACGCAGTATTTT; d_gene: -; j_gene: TRBJ2-3; v_gene: TRBV10-2; len: 13; abundance: few
CDR3aa: CASSLRHLVGNEQFF; CDR3nt: TGTGCCAGCAGTTTACGTCACCTAGTGGGTAATGAGCAGTTCTTC; d_gene: -; j_gene: TRBJ2-1; v_gene: TRBV28; len: 15; abundance: few
CDR3aa: CSVGQGGGYEQYF; CDR3nt: TGCAGCGTTGGACAGGGTGGTGGGTACGAGCAGTACTTC; d_gene: TRBD1; j_gene: TRBJ2-7; v_gene: TRBV29-1; len: 13; abundance: few
CDR3aa: CSVGQGRSTEAFF; CDR3nt: TGCAGCGTAGGACAGGGGAGGAGCACTGAAGCTTTCTTT; d_gene: TRBD1; j_gene: TRBJ1-1; v_gene: TRBV29-1; len: 13; abundance: few
CDR3aa: CASSLVRQRGGRETQYF; CDR3nt: TGTGCCAGCAGCTTAGTCCGGCAGCGGGGGGGCCGAGAGACCCAGTACTTC; d_gene: TRBD2; j_gene: TRBJ2-5; v_gene: TRBV7-2; len: 17; abundance: -
CDR3aa: CASSLMSAGKNTGELFF; CDR3nt: TGTGCCAGCAGCTTAATGTCGGCGGGGAAGAACACCGGGGAGCTGTTTTTT; d_gene: -; j_gene: TRBJ2-2; v_gene: TRBV7-3; len: 17; abundance: once